This is a list of T cell receptor beta chains from one sample in a study of OX40 agonist ivuxolimab in advanced cancers. Clones were sequenced by immunoSEQ multiplex PCR, and TCRdb holds only the in-frame ones, with some missing. The data contain around 130,000 clones, around 93% of them singletons. Material: CD4+ or CD8+ T cells sorted from blood, obtained in a trial of the OX40 agonist ivuxolimab. The receptors come from an adult with an advanced solid tumor such as melanoma, head and neck, liver or kidney cancer. Both conserved end residues are part of each CDR3. The D gene is left open where the match is weak. Clone size appears in some rows only: once, few, many, or a class for an expanded clone.

V gene,D gene,CDR3 length,clone size,J gene,CDR3 protein,CDR3 DNA
TRBV9,.,19,.,TRBJ1-1,CASSVVPVSIQGRATEAFF,TGTGCCAGCAGCGTAGTCCCCGTGTCTATCCAGGGGAGGGCCACTGAAGCTTTCTTT
TRBV6-5,.,14,.,TRBJ1-5,CASRGGKGGQPQHF,TGTGCCAGCAGGGGCGGCAAGGGGGGGCAGCCCCAGCATTTT
TRBV19,.,11,.,TRBJ2-1,CASSTGTEQFF,TGTGCCAGTAGTACCGGCACTGAGCAGTTCTTC
TRBV2,.,14,few,TRBJ1-5,CASSDDRSNQPQHF,TGTGCCAGCAGTGACGACAGAAGCAATCAGCCCCAGCATTTT
TRBV18,TRBD2,15,.,TRBJ2-3,CASSPGREKVDTQYF,TGTGCCAGCTCACCAGGGAGGGAGAAGGTAGATACGCAGTATTTT
TRBV2,TRBD2,18,.,TRBJ2-3,CATSARRTPSGGTDTQYF,TGTGCCACCTCAGCAAGGAGGACCCCAAGCGGGGGCACAGATACGCAGTATTTT
TRBV5-6,.,13,.,TRBJ1-1,CASSYRENTEAFF,TGTGCCAGCAGCTACAGAGAGAACACTGAAGCTTTCTTT
TRBV12-5,.,14,.,TRBJ1-1,CASGLGPYVREAFF,TGTGCTAGTGGTTTGGGCCCCTACGTCAGGGAAGCTTTCTTT
TRBV28,.,14,once,TRBJ1-5,CASSSGQWNQPQHF,TGTGCCAGCAGTTCCGGACAGTGGAATCAGCCCCAGCATTTT
TRBV10-1,.,12,.,TRBJ2-1,CASSESGREQFF,TGCGCCAGCAGTGAATCAGGGCGGGAGCAGTTCTTC
TRBV28,TRBD1,19,.,TRBJ2-7,CASSAPGGQGDLLSYEQYF,TGTGCCAGCAGTGCACCCGGTGGACAGGGGGATTTGCTTTCCTACGAGCAGTACTTC
TRBV5-4,TRBD2,20,.,TRBJ2-2,CASSSTSGGPRLSNTGELFF,TGTGCCAGCAGCTCGACTAGCGGGGGACCTCGCCTTTCGAACACCGGGGAGCTGTTTTTT
TRBV25-1,.,11,.,TRBJ1-2,CASSAGLGYTF,TGTGCCAGCAGTGCCGGATTGGGCTACACCTTC
TRBV7-8,.,16,once,TRBJ1-4,CASSHQRWPTNEKLFF,TGTGCCAGCAGCCACCAGCGATGGCCAACTAATGAAAAACTGTTTTTT
TRBV5-5,TRBD1,17,.,TRBJ2-2,CASSLGLQGARTGELFF,TGTGCCAGCAGCTTGGGACTACAGGGGGCGCGGACCGGGGAGCTGTTTTTT
TRBV19,.,14,.,TRBJ2-2,CASSTGDGTGELFF,TGTGCCAGTAGTACTGGCGATGGCACCGGGGAGCTGTTTTTT
TRBV19,.,14,.,TRBJ2-7,CASSPESSLYEQYF,TGTGCCAGTAGTCCAGAATCTTCCCTTTACGAGCAGTACTTC
TRBV10-3,.,13,.,TRBJ2-1,CAISGLVVGEQFF,TGTGCCATCAGTGGACTAGTTGTAGGTGAGCAGTTCTTC
TRBV7-8,TRBD2,15,.,TRBJ2-1,CASSLAVAGGTEQFF,TGTGCCAGCAGCTTAGCCGTAGCGGGAGGGACTGAGCAGTTCTTC
TRBV25-1,.,13,once,TRBJ1-3,CASTKAAGNTIYF,TGTGCCAGCACCAAGGCTGCTGGAAACACCATATATTTT
TRBV14,.,13,.,TRBJ2-7,CASSQDHGYEQYF,TGTGCCAGCAGCCAAGATCACGGCTACGAGCAGTACTTC
TRBV28,.,11,.,TRBJ2-5,CASRSEETQYF,TGTGCCAGCAGGTCAGAAGAGACCCAGTACTTC
TRBV6-5,TRBD1,15,.,TRBJ1-2,CASTLGGTGYHGYTF,TGTGCCAGCACCCTAGGAGGGACAGGTTACCATGGCTACACCTTC
TRBV19,TRBD2,17,.,TRBJ2-1,CASSKNIGLAGGNEQFF,TGTGCCAGTAGCAAGAATATTGGACTAGCGGGGGGAAATGAGCAGTTCTTC
TRBV19,.,14,.,TRBJ2-2,CASTLQGGSGELFF,TGTGCCAGTACCTTACAGGGGGGGAGTGGGGAGCTGTTTTTT
TRBV5-4,TRBD1,14,.,TRBJ1-4,CASSFDRANEKLFF,TGTGCCAGCAGCTTTGACAGGGCTAATGAAAAACTGTTTTTT
TRBV25-1,.,16,once,TRBJ1-5,CASSEFGGAGNQPQHF,TGTGCCAGCAGTGAATTCGGGGGGGCAGGTAATCAGCCCCAGCATTTT
TRBV19,.,14,.,TRBJ2-7,CASSSTGTFYEQYF,TGTGCCAGTAGTTCCACAGGGACCTTCTACGAGCAGTACTTC
TRBV5-1,.,13,.,TRBJ1-1,CASSTSGNTEAFF,TGCGCCAGCAGCACCAGTGGGAACACTGAAGCTTTCTTT
TRBV27,.,14,.,TRBJ2-1,CASTNRAGNNEQFF,TGTGCCAGCACAAACCGGGCTGGCAACAATGAGCAGTTCTTC
TRBV6-1,TRBD2,17,.,TRBJ2-3,CASSEAFGTTRTDTQYF,TGTGCCAGCAGTGAAGCGTTCGGGACTACCCGCACAGATACGCAGTATTTT
TRBV20-1,.,11,.,TRBJ2-7,CSARGGYEQYF,TGCAGTGCTAGGGGGGGCTACGAGCAGTACTTC
TRBV27,TRBD2,17,.,TRBJ2-1,CASSKVLLAGDEGEQFF,TGTGCCAGCAGTAAGGTTCTGTTGGCGGGAGATGAGGGTGAGCAGTTCTTC
TRBV29-1,.,13,.,TRBJ1-1,CSVEKAVNTEAFF,TGCAGCGTTGAAAAGGCGGTAAACACTGAAGCTTTCTTT
TRBV6-5,TRBD2,15,.,TRBJ2-3,CASSLDGRNTDTQYF,TGTGCCAGCAGTTTGGACGGGAGGAACACAGATACGCAGTATTTT
TRBV28,.,17,.,TRBJ2-1,CASSLRPPARSYNEQFF,TGTGCCAGCAGTTTAAGGCCTCCAGCCCGCTCCTACAATGAGCAGTTCTTC
TRBV6-5,TRBD1,14,.,TRBJ1-1,CASSYGQGSGEAFF,TGTGCCAGCAGTTACGGACAGGGGTCCGGTGAAGCTTTCTTT
TRBV11-3,TRBD1,14,.,TRBJ2-3,CASSLGTGTDTQYF,TGTGCCAGCAGCTTGGGGACAGGGACAGATACGCAGTATTTT